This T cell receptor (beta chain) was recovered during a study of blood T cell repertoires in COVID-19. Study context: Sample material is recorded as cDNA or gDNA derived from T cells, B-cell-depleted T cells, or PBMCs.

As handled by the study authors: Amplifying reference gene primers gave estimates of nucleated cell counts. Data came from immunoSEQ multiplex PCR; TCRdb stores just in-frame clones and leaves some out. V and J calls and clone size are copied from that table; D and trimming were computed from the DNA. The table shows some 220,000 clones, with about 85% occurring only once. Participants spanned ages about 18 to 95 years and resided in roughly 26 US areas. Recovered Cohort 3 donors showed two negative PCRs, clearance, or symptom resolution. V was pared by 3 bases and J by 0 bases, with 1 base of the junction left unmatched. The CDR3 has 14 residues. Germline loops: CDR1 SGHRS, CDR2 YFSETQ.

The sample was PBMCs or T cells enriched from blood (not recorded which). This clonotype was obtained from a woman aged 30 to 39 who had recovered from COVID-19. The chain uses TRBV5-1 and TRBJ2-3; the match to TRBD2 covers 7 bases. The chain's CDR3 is CASSWGGSTDTQYF. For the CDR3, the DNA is TGCGCCAGCAGCTGGGGGGGAAGCACAGATACGCAGTATTTT.